This record covers a single T cell receptor beta chain. Its antigen is not identified. The data derive from a study of Ad26.COV2.S vaccination and SARS-CoV-2 variants. Overall study context: Vaccine-arm donor from the placebo-controlled COV1001 Ad26.COV2.S trial.

The germline gives CDR1 SGDLS, CDR2 YYNGEE. Trimming pared 3 bases from V and 7 bases from J, leaving 23 bases between. The length of the CDR3 is 16 residues. Study-level points and caveats: Vaccine recipients surpassed placebo recipients in spike-specific TCR breadth.

The treatment: roughly 18 received Ad26.COV2.S at low or high dose, single or two shots; a few received placebo; per-sample allocation not given. Samples analyzed were those drawn on day 63 after the first vaccine or placebo injection. Measured with immunoSEQ multiplex PCR; TCRdb has only the in-frame clones, and not every one. The sample carries about 400,000 clones, roughly 90% recorded once. This sequence joins TRBV9 and TRBJ2-7; the D call may be TRBD1 or TRBD2 (6 bases each). The clonotype was recovered from a person aged 18 to 65 who received the Ad26.COV2.S COVID-19 vaccine or a placebo. The sequences come from peripheral blood, collected in a trial of Ad26.COV2.S vaccine versus placebo. The CDR3 loop reads CASSGGATGLRGEQYF. The CDR3 DNA reads as TGTGCCAGCAGCGGGGGGGCGACAGGCCTTAGGGGGGAGCAGTACTTC.